These 20 T cell receptor beta chains were sequenced from one sample in a study of blood T cell repertoires in COVID-19. TCRdb keeps only in-frame clones here, not all; method: immunoSEQ multiplex PCR. The table has fewer than 350,000 clones, roughly 93% seen once; the top ten hold about 2.1%. The sequencing sample was made of PBMCs or T cells enriched from blood (not recorded which). The receptor source for this set is a woman aged 40 to 50 with acute COVID-19.

As for this clone: Distinct nucleotide sequences in the sample also encode this CDR3. This chain uses TRBV4-3 with TRBJ1-2; D possibly corresponds to TRBD1 (5 bases). The germline V and J ends were trimmed by 0 bases and 2 bases, with 7 bases remaining between them. The CDR3 loop spans 14 amino acids. Germline V gene data show CDR1 as LGHNA and CDR2 as YSLEER. CDR3: CASSQDGGNYGYTF. The CDR3 DNA sequence: TGCGCCAGCAGCCAAGATGGGGGGAACTATGGCTACACCTTC.

CDR3 loop: CASSLGGGAGQPQHF. In DNA form, the CDR3 reads TGTGCCAGCAGCTTAGGAGGAGGGGCCGGGCAGCCCCAGCATTTT. The chain joins TRBV7-6 to TRBJ1-5; weak D call: TRBD1 (5 bases). V was trimmed by 1 base and J by 7 bases, leaving 14 bases between them. Germline CDR1 reads SGHVS; CDR2 reads FNYEAQ. CDR3 length: 15 residues.

The rearrangement links TRBV5-1 to TRBJ1-2; TRBD1 matches at 12 bases. Germline trimming cut 3 bases from V and 7 bases from J; bases unmatched to any gene: 7. Germline V gene data show CDR1 as SGHRS and CDR2 as YFSETQ. The CDR3 covers 15 residues. CDR3 amino acids: CASSSGTGGMGGYTF. The CDR3 coding sequence is TGCGCCAGCAGCTCCGGGACAGGGGGCATGGGTGGCTACACCTTC.

This chain uses TRBV11-3 with TRBJ2-1, with 8 bases matching TRBD1. J gave up 2 bases and V 5 bases, and 8 bases lay outside the gene matches. Germline V gene lookup returns CDR1 SGHNT and CDR2 YENEEA. The CDR3 runs 16 residues. CDR3 DNA: TGTGCCAGCAGCCCGACAGGGGTTCGGGCCTACAATGAGCAGTTCTTC. Translation gives CASSPTGVRAYNEQFF.

This rearrangement joins TRBV28 to TRBJ2-2; 10 bases match TRBD1. CDR1 and CDR2 (germline): MDHEN, SYDVKM. CDR3 length: 15 residues. Unmatched junction bases numbered 3, after V lost 5 bases and J lost 3 bases. The CDR3 DNA is TGTGCCAGCAGTACGACAGGGGGCCACACCGGGGAGCTGTTTTTT. It specifies CASSTTGGHTGELFF.

The V call is TRBV15, the J call TRBJ2-5; D possibly corresponds to TRBD1 (5 bases). V lost 5 bases and J lost 5, with 24 bases in between. The CDR3 is 17 residues long. Per the germline V gene, CDR1 is LNHNV and CDR2 is YYDKDF (reference sequence). CDR3 nucleotides: TGTGCCACCAGCTTGAGAGGCGAAGGGGTTGGTTCGGAGACCCAGTACTTC. Protein product: CATSLRGEGVGSETQYF.

The chain links TRBV5-1 to TRBJ1-3; no definite D call. The germline gives CDR1 SGHRS, CDR2 YFSETQ. This CDR3 comprises 15 residues. The V end was cut by 0 bases, the J end by 0 bases, with 7 bases between. CDR3 region: CASSLAGHSGNTIYF. As DNA, the CDR3 is TGCGCCAGCAGCTTGGCAGGCCACTCTGGAAACACCATATATTTT.

The chain couples TRBV11-3 to TRBJ1-4; the match to TRBD1 covers 11 bases. Germline V gene lookup returns CDR1 SGHNT and CDR2 YENEEA. V lost 3 bases, J lost 3 bases, and 3 bases stayed unmatched. The CDR3 has 16 amino acids. CDR3: CASSFGQGAANEKLFF. CDR3 in DNA: TGTGCCAGCAGCTTTGGACAGGGGGCAGCTAATGAAAAACTGTTTTTT. The entire variable domain, with the rest obtained from reference TRBV11-3 and TRBJ1-4, is as follows: EAGVVQSPRYKIIEKKQPVAFWCNPISGHNTLYWYLQNLGQGPELLIRYENEEAVDDSQLPKDRFSAERLKGVDSTLKIQPAELGDSAVYLCASSFGQGAANEKLFFGSGTQLSVL.

This chain joins TRBV2 and TRBJ2-7; 12 bases map to TRBD2. The V gene's germline CDR1 is SNHLY and CDR2 FYNNEI. The CDR3 is 23 residues long. The V gene end was trimmed by 0 bases and the J gene end by 1 base; junction bases not matched to a gene: 22. The CDR3, as DNA: TGTGCCAGCAGTGAAGCGCCTCTGACTAGCGGGGGCTTCCAACCCTTAATATCCTACGAGCAGTACTTC. Encoded protein: CASSEAPLTSGGFQPLISYEQYF.

The chain is built from TRBV3-1 (or the pseudogene TRBV3-2) and TRBJ1-1; TRBD1 might be the D (5 bases). CDR1 is LGHDT and CDR2 is YNNKEL in the germline V gene (reference sequence). This CDR3 is built from 14 residues. V shed 0 bases and J shed 6 bases, with 11 bases lying between them. The CDR3 spells CASSQEAGLSEAFF. The CDR3, as DNA: TGTGCCAGCAGCCAAGAGGCAGGGCTGTCTGAAGCTTTCTTT.

V gene TRBV6-5 combines with J gene TRBJ2-5, with 8 bases fitting TRBD1. The CDR3 covers 14 residues. Trimming at V came to 7 bases and at J to 2 bases, leaving 6 bases not matched to a gene. From germline, CDR1 is MNHEY and CDR2 SVGAGI. As DNA, the CDR3 is TGTGCCAGCACCCGGGACAGGAGTCAAGAGACCCAGTACTTC. It is translated as CASTRDRSQETQYF.

This chain joins TRBV7-9 and TRBJ1-3; maybe TRBD1 (5 bases). With 4 bases removed from V and 0 bases from J, the gap between germline ends came to 19 bases. From germline, CDR1 is SEHNR and CDR2 FQNEAQ (reference sequence). There are 18 residues in the CDR3. The CDR3 coding sequence is TGTGCCAGCAGCTCACGCGGTTCGGGGGGAATCTCTGGAAACACCATATATTTT. Translated: CASSSRGSGGISGNTIYF. Combining the CDR3 with reference TRBV7-9 and TRBJ1-3 gives the whole variable domain DTGVSQNPRHKITKRGQNVTFRCDPISEHNRLYWYRQTLGQGPEFLTYFQNEAQLEKSRLLSDRFSAERPKGSFSTLEIQRTEQGDSAMYLCASSSRGSGGISGNTIYFGEGSWLTVV.

The chain recombines TRBV19 with TRBJ1-5, with 9 positions matching TRBD1. The CDR3 totals 15 residues. The V and J ends lost 6 bases and 4 bases, in that order; junction bases with no gene match: 7. Germline loops: CDR1 LNHDA, CDR2 SQIVND (reference sequence). The CDR3 sequence: CASSVDRGRNQPQHF. In DNA, the CDR3 is TGTGCCAGTAGCGTGGACAGGGGTCGGAATCAGCCCCAGCATTTT.

The chain employs TRBV18 and TRBJ1-1, with 8 positions matching TRBD1. This CDR3 region has 14 residues. Per germline, CDR1 KGHSH and CDR2 LQKENI. Trimming took 0 bases from V and 7 from J; bases not matched to a gene: 4. The CDR3 protein is CASSPPNRGIEAFF. CDR3 nucleotides: TGTGCCAGCTCACCACCGAACAGGGGGATTGAAGCTTTCTTT.

The J gene is TRBJ2-3, the V gene TRBV28, with TRBD1 matching 10 bases. The ends lost 5 bases at V and 3 bases at J; junction bases unmatched: 5. CDR1 MDHEN and CDR2 SYDVKM come from the germline V gene. There are 15 residues in the CDR3. The CDR3 loop reads CASSTWDRGTDTQYF. CDR3 coding DNA: TGTGCCAGCAGTACCTGGGACAGGGGAACAGATACGCAGTATTTT.

The rearrangement links TRBV4-3 to TRBJ2-3; possible D gene TRBD2, 6 bases. The V and J ends lost 1 base and 2 bases respectively, with 13 bases between them. Germline V gene sequence: CDR1 LGHNA, CDR2 YSLEER. The CDR3 runs 16 residues. Written as DNA, the CDR3 is TGCGCCAGCAGCCAAGGGGTCGTGCGGGACACAGATACGCAGTATTTT. Its translation: CASSQGVVRDTDTQYF.

The chain joins TRBV5-6 to TRBJ1-5, with TRBD1 as a possible D gene (5 bases). CDR1 and CDR2 from the germline V gene are SGHDT and YYEEEE. The CDR3 is 15 amino acids. V was pared by 0 bases and J by 4 bases, with 11 bases between. In nucleotides, the CDR3 is TGTGCCAGCAGCTTGGCAGGGTATCTGAATCAGCCCCAGCATTTT. It translates to CASSLAGYLNQPQHF.

V gene TRBV5-1 combines with J gene TRBJ2-3; D perhaps matches TRBD2 (5 bases). V was pared by 0 bases and J by 0 bases, with 8 bases between. This CDR3 comprises 15 residues. Germline values: CDR1 SGHRS, CDR2 YFSETQ. CDR3 DNA: TGCGCCAGCAGCTTGGGCGGGTCTAGCACAGATACGCAGTATTTT. This gives the protein CASSLGGSSTDTQYF.

The V and J genes are TRBV10-3 and TRBJ2-1, with a weak D call TRBD2 (5 bases). The V gene lost 2 bases and the J gene lost 2 bases, with 7 bases spanning the gap. This CDR3 has 14 residues. Germline CDR1 reads ENHRY; CDR2 reads SYGVKD. The CDR3 loop is CAISEPGTYNEQFF. CDR3 nucleotides: TGTGCCATCAGTGAGCCGGGGACCTACAATGAGCAGTTCTTC.

The chain employs TRBV19 and TRBJ2-7; 12 bases line up with TRBD2. Germline values: CDR1 LNHDA, CDR2 SQIVND (reference sequence). The CDR3 has 18 residues. The V gene end was trimmed by 1 base and the J gene end by 1 base; junction bases not matched to a gene: 8. The CDR3, as DNA: TGTGCCAGTAGTATAGGTCTAGCGGGAGGGCCAGGATCCTACGAGCAGTACTTC. It encodes CASSIGLAGGPGSYEQYF.